This TCR beta chain was captured in a study of cytomegalovirus exposure and HLA in healthy donors. The PCR had 60 Vbeta and 13 Jbeta primers. Clones were read by immunoSEQ multiplex PCR, and TCRdb kept only the in-frame ones, dropping some. The sample contains some 160,000 clones, 76% of which appear only once. This CDR3 is 15 amino acids long. CDR1 and CDR2 from the germline V gene are MNHEY and SVGAGI. The junction had 5 bases not matched to a gene; V was cut back by 4 bases and J by 0 bases. The sequencing sample was made of PBMCs. The clonotype was recovered from a woman in her thirties or forties in good health and CMV-seronegative. This chain connects TRBV6-5 to TRBJ1-2, with TRBD1 matching over 7 bases. The CDR3 is CASSWTGSANYGYTF. The CDR3 DNA sequence: TGTGCCAGCAGTTGGACAGGTTCAGCTAACTATGGCTACACCTTC.